This T cell receptor (beta chain) was sequenced for a study of regulatory T cells in long-lasting Graves disease. As for the study in general: The study enrolled newly diagnosed Graves' patients on antithyroid drugs under 3 months.

Arm-PCR of CDR3 regions and iRepertoire HTBI primers were the basis on which TCR beta libraries were built. From the multiplex PCR reads, TCRdb called clonotypes with MiXCR, one entry per CDR3 protein. This table has around 400,000 distinct CDR3 sequences, 15% to 19% appearing once. Findings of the study overall: Results may be inaccurate due to the small sample size. Persistent patients shared 2,741 public clonotypes among themselves. Newly diagnosed patients shared fewer, at roughly 970.

Time point defined: newly diagnosed GD, antithyroid drugs for less than 3 months. The TCR library was prepared using RNA isolated from PBMCs. This clonotype has a count of ten or more. Antigen specificity is unknown. Sequences were derived from peripheral blood mononuclear cells (PBMCs), sampled at new diagnosis, from a patient treated with antithyroid drugs. The TCR originated in a female donor with Graves disease.

The CDR3 bases are TGCAGTGCTAGAGGGGTCAGAACGAACACTGAAGCTTTCTTT. Amino acid sequence: CSARGVRTNTEAFF. V usage is TRBV20-1 and J usage is TRBJ1-1; D call uncertain. This CDR3 has 14 residues. V lost 1 base to trimming and J lost 1 base, with 10 bases between them. CDR1 is DFQATT, CDR2 SNEGSKA, per germline (reference sequence).